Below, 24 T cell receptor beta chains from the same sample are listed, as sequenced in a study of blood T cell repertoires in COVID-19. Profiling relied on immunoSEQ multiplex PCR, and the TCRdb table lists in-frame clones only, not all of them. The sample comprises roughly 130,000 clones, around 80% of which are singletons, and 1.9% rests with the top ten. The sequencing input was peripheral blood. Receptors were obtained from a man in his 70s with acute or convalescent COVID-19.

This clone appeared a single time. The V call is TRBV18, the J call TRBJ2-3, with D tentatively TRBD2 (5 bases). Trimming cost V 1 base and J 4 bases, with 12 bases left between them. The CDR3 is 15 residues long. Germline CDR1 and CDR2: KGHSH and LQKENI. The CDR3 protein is CASSPRGLESDTQYF. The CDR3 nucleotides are TGTGCCAGCTCACCACGAGGGCTAGAGTCAGATACGCAGTATTTT.

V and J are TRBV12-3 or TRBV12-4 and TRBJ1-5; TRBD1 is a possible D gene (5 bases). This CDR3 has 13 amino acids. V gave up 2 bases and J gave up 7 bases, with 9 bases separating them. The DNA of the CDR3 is TGTGCCAGCAGTTTAAGCGGGGGACAGCCCCAGCATTTT. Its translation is CASSLSGGQPQHF.

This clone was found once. This chain's CDR3 is CASSYTPGVTNEKLFF. The CDR3 DNA follows: TGTGCCAGCAGTTACACCCCAGGGGTCACCAATGAAAAACTGTTTTTT. V usage is TRBV6-6 and J usage is TRBJ1-4, with D maybe TRBD1 (6 bases). The length of the CDR3 is 16 residues. The germline V and J ends were trimmed by 2 bases and 5 bases, with 15 bases remaining between them. The V gene's germline CDR1 is MNHNY and CDR2 SVGAGI (reference sequence).

The CDR3 DNA follows: TGTGCCACCCTAGGACAGGGGGTCATCTATGGCTACACCTTC. The encoded protein is CATLGQGVIYGYTF. The V and J genes are TRBV6-5 and TRBJ1-2, with 10 bases fitting TRBD1. Germline CDR1 and CDR2: MNHEY and SVGAGI. Trimming removed 10 bases from V and 4 bases from J; junction bases left unmatched: 9. The CDR3 contains 14 residues.

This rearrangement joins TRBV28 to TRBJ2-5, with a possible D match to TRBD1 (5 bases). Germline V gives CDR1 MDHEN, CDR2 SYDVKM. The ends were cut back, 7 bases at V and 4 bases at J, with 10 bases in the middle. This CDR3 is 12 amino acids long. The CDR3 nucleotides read TGTGCCAGCAAAGGACAAGGAGAGACCCAGTACTTC. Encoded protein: CASKGQGETQYF.

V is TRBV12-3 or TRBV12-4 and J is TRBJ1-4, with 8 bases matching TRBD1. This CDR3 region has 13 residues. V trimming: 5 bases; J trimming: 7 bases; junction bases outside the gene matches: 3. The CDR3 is CASSRGQGEKLFF. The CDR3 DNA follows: TGTGCCAGCAGTCGCGGACAGGGTGAAAAACTGTTTTTT.

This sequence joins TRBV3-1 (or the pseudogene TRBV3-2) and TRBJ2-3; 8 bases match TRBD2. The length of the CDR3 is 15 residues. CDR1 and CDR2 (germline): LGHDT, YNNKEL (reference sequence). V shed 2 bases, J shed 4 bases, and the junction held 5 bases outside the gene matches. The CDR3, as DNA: TGTGCCAGCAGCCAAATGGCGGGGGGTGCAGATACGCAGTATTTT. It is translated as CASSQMAGGADTQYF.

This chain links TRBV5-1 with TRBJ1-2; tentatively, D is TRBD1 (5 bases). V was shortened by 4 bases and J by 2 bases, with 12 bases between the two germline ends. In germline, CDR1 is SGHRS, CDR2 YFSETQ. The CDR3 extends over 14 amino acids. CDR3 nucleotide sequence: TGCGCCAGCAGCCCTGGGGCCAGCAACTATGGCTACACCTTC. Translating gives CASSPGASNYGYTF. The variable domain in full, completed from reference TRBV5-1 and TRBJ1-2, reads KAGVTQTPRYLIKTRGQQVTLSCSPISGHRSVSWYQQTPGQGLQFLFEYFSETQRNKGNFPGRFSGRQFSNSRSEMNVSTLELGDSALYLCASSPGASNYGYTFGSGTRLTVV.

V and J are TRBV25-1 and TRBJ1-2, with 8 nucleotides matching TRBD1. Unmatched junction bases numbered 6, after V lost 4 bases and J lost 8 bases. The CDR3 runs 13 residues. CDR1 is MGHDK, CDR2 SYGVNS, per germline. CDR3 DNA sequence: TGTGCCAGCAGTGGGACAGGGAGGCCGGGCTACACCTTC. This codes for CASSGTGRPGYTF.

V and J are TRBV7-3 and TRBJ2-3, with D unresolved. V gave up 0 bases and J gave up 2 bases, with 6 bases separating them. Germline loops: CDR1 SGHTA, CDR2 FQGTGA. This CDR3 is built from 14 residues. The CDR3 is CASSLTALTDTQYF. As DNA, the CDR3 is TGTGCCAGCAGCTTAACGGCTCTCACAGATACGCAGTATTTT. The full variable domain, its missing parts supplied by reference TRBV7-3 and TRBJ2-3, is GAGVSQTPSNKVTEKGKYVELRCDPISGHTALYWYRQSLGQGPEFLIYFQGTGAADDSGLPNDRFFAVRPEGSVSTLKIQRTERGDSAVYLCASSLTALTDTQYFGPGTRLTVL.

This CDR3 reads CASSYGHRYGYTF. The CDR3 nucleotides read TGTGCCAGCAGTTACGGGCACCGCTATGGCTACACCTTC. This chain uses TRBV6-2 or TRBV6-3 with TRBJ1-2, with D unclear. CDR1 MNHEY and CDR2 SVGEGT come from the germline V gene. This CDR3 spans 13 amino acids. Trimming removed 2 bases at V and 4 bases at J, with 8 bases between.

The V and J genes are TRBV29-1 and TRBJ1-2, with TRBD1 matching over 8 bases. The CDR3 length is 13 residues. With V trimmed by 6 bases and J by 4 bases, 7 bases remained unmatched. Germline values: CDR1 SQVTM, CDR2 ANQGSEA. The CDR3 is CSVHNGQGYGYTF. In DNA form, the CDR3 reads TGCAGCGTGCACAACGGACAGGGCTATGGCTACACCTTC.

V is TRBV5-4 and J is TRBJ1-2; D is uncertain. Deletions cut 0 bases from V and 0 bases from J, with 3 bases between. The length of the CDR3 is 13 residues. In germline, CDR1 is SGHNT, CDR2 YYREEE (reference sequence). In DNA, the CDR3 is TGTGCCAGCAGCTTGGCGGCTAACTATGGCTACACCTTC. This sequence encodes CASSLAANYGYTF.

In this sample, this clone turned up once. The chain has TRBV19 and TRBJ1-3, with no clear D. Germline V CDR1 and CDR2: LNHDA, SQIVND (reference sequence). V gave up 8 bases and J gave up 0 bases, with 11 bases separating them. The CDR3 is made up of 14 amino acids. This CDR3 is CASSAGRSGNTIYF. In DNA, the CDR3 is TGTGCCAGTTCGGCAGGTCGCTCTGGAAACACCATATATTTT.

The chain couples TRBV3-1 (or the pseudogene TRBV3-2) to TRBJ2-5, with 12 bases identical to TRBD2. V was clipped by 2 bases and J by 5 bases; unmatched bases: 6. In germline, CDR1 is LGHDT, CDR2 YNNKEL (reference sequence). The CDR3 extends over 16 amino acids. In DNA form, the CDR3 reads TGTGCCAGCAGCCAACTAGCGGGGGGGCTTGAGGAGACCCAGTACTTC. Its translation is CASSQLAGGLEETQYF.

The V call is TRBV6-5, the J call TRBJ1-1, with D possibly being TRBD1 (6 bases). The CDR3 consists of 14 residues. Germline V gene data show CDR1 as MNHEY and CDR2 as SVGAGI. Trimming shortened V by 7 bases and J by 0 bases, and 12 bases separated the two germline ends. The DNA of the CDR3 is TGTGCCAGCAAAAGGGGGTTTATGAACACTGAAGCTTTCTTT. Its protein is CASKRGFMNTEAFF.

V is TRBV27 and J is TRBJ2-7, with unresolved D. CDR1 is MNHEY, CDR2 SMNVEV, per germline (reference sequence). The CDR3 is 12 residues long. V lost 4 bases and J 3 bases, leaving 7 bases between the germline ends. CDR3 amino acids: CASSSGGYEQYF. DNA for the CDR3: TGTGCCAGCAGTTCCGGTGGCTACGAGCAGTACTTC.

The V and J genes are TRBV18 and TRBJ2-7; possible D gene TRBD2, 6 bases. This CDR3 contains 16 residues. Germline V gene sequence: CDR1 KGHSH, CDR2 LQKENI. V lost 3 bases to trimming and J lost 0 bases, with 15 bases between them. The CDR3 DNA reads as TGTGCCAGCTCACCCCTACGGGCGGGAAGCTCCTACGAGCAGTACTTC. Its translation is CASSPLRAGSSYEQYF.

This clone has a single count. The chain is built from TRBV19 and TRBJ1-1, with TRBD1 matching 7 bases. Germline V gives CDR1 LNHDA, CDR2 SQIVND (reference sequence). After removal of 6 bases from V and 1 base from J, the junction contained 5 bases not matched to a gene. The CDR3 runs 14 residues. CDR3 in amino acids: CASRTGTANTEAFF. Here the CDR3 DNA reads TGTGCCAGTAGGACCGGGACAGCGAACACTGAAGCTTTCTTT.

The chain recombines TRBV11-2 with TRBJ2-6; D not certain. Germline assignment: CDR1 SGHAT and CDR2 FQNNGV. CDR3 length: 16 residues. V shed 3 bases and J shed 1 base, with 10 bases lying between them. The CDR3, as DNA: TGTGCCAGCAGCTTCGAGTGGGCTTCTGGGGCCAACGTCCTGACTTTC. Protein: CASSFEWASGANVLTF.

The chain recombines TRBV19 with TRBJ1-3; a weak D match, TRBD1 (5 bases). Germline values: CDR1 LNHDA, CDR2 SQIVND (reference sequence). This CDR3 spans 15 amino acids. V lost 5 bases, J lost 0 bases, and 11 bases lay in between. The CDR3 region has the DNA TGTGCCAGTAGTCAGACCGGGGGCTCTGGAAACACCATATATTTT. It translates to CASSQTGGSGNTIYF.

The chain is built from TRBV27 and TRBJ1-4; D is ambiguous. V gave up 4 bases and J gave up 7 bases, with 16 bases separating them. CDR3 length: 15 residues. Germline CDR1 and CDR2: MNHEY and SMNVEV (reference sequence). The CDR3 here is CASSSGSRLGEKLFF. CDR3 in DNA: TGTGCCAGCAGTTCGGGATCTCGGTTGGGTGAAAAACTGTTTTTT.

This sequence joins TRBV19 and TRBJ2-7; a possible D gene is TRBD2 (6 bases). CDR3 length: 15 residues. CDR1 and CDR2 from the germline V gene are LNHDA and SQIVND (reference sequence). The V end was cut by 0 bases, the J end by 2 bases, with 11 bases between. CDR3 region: CASSIERRGAYEQYF. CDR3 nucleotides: TGTGCCAGTAGTATAGAGCGGAGGGGTGCCTACGAGCAGTACTTC.

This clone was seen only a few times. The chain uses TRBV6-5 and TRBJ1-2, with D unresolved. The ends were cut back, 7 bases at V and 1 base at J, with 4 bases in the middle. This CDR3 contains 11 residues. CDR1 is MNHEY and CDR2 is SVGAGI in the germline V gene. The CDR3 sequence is CASTNNYGYTF. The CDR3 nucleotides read TGTGCCAGCACTAATAACTATGGCTACACCTTC.